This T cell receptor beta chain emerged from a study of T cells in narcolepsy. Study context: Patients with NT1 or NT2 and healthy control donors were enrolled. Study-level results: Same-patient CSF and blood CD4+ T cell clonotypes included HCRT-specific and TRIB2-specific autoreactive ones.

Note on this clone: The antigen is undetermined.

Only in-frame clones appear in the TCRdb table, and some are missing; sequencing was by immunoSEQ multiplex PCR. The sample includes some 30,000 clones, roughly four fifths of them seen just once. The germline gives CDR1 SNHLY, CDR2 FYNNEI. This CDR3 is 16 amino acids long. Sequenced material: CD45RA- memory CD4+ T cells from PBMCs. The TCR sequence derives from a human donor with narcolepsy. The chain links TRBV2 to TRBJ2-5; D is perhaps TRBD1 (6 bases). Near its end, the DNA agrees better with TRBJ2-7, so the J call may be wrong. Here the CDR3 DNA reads TGTGCCAGCAGTGAAGCGCGAAGGGGGAAAGACTACGAGCAGTACTTC. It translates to CASSEARRGKDYEQYF.